This T cell receptor (beta chain) was observed in a study of cytomegalovirus exposure and HLA in healthy donors. Vbeta (60) and Jbeta (13) primers were used in the PCR. Sequencing used immunoSEQ multiplex PCR; TCRdb keeps in-frame clones, though not all of them. The sample lists around 140,000 clones; approximately 79% were seen once. This CDR3 comprises 14 residues. The V gene's germline CDR1 is SEHNR and CDR2 FQNEAQ (reference sequence). J lost 5 bases, V lost 0 bases, and 3 bases had no gene match. This TCR derives from a male donor in good health and CMV-seronegative. The sample was PBMCs. The chain links TRBV7-9 to TRBJ2-5; 7 positions agree with TRBD2. The CDR3 DNA follows: TGTGCCAGCAGCTTAGCTATGGGGGGGGAGACCCAGTACTTC. Protein product: CASSLAMGGETQYF.